This TCR beta chain is from a study of beta chain features in type 1 diabetes. Comments on this clone: Its antigen is unidentified.

This CDR3 region has 15 residues. From germline, CDR1 is SGHRS and CDR2 YFSETQ. V lost 0 bases, J lost 8 bases, and 8 bases stayed unmatched. Findings and limits, study-wide: Among all four CD4+ subsets, Type 1 diabetes patients had TCRB CDR3s that were moderately but significantly shorter. Healthy donors had naive, central memory and Treg TCRB repertoires that appeared less similar than those seen among patients.

Expressed TCRB transcripts were sequenced because the entire RNA isolate underwent reverse transcription. Assay used: immunoSEQ multiplex PCR; TCRdb lists only in-frame clones, some missing. Among 95,000 to 110,000 clones, around 30% were seen once, and the ten largest hold 0.5% to 0.6%. The sample comprised central memory CD4+ T cells from blood. The rearrangement joins TRBV5-1 to TRBJ2-5; 9 nucleotides line up with TRBD2. This TCR was recovered from a woman aged 18 to 35 with type 1 diabetes. This CDR3 reads CASSLGDSGSSTQYF. The CDR3 nucleotides are TGCGCCAGCAGCTTGGGTGATAGCGGGAGTAGTACCCAGTACTTC.